The T cell receptor (beta chain) under discussion was sequenced for a study of T cells in Graves' hyperthyroidism and ophthalmopathy. Study-wide results and limits: Stable hyperthyroidism was separated from ophthalmopathy by a model based on 13 V-J features. Before onset, by a median of approximately 6.2 months, the model predicted ophthalmopathy.

TCR beta CDR3 regions were amplified from RNA. The HTBI primer set served for first-round RT-PCR of the TCR CDR3. TCRdb fed the multiplex PCR reads into MiXCR, producing one record per CDR3 protein. The table includes 450,000 to 700,000 distinct CDR3 sequences, about 45% detected once. Based on clinical symptoms, serum thyroxine and TRAb, thyroid ultrasound and orbital computed tomography, diagnoses were reached. This CDR3 region has 14 residues. V was clipped by 6 bases and J by 4 bases, with 15 bases between them. Germline values: CDR1 PRHDT, CDR2 FYEKMQ (reference sequence). This clonotype was observed many times. Its antigen remains unidentified.

Sequences were obtained from peripheral blood or thyroid tissue (not recorded which). The source of this sequence is an adult woman with Graves' disease, either hyperthyroidism or ophthalmopathy (not recorded which). The chain uses TRBV13 and TRBJ1-2, with D perhaps matching TRBD1 (5 bases). CDR3 coding DNA: TGTGCCAGCAGTCGTTGGGGGGGATCCTATGGCTACACCTTC. Encoded protein: CASSRWGGSYGYTF.